This is a list of T cell receptor beta chains from one sample in a study of shared T cell receptors in the human thymus. Sequencing was performed with immunoSEQ multiplex PCR; in TCRdb, only in-frame clones are kept and a portion is missing. The sample has about 660,000 clones, 70% to 90% seen once. Separately, the same data were catalogued under a study of human thymus T cells.

Sequencing input: thymocytes. These receptors were taken from a boy in the first two years of life with a congenital heart defect. Both conserved end residues are trimmed from each CDR3.

V	J	length	CDR3
TRBV29-1	TRBJ2-3	11	SERLAGGDPQY
TRBV14	TRBJ2-5	13	ASSQDGRGRKTQY
TRBV6-1	TRBJ2-7	12	ASSRETRRDEQY
TRBV4-2	TRBJ2-5	16	ASSQERLEGALGETQY
TRBV4-2	TRBJ2-7	13	ASSQGLAGGYEQY
TRBV28	TRBJ1-3	13	ASSLARGSGNTIY
TRBV4-3	TRBJ2-7	13	ASSQRLADSYEQY
TRBV5-1	TRBJ2-7	12	ASNPAGGTYEQY
TRBV7-3	TRBJ2-1	12	ASSLAAPGYEQF
TRBV5-6	TRBJ2-4	12	ASSKPGTGIIQY
TRBV10-3	TRBJ1-1	11	AIGTGGDTEAF
TRBV27	TRBJ1-2	15	ASSPRPSGLPNYGYT
TRBV29-1	TRBJ1-1	15	SVVRGRGRQKNTEAF
TRBV12-5	TRBJ1-2	14	ASGIGGGGDAYGYT
TRBV6-1	TRBJ2-1	15	ASSEENRDTAYNEQF
TRBV7-6	TRBJ2-5	12	ASSLVGLKETQY
TRBV5-4	TRBJ2-2	15	ASRRKLPSGVSGELF
TRBV5-1	TRBJ2-7	16	ASSSGSASGRSGYEQY
TRBV6-1	TRBJ2-5	12	ASSPLAGDSAQY
TRBV5-1	TRBJ2-3	13	ASCGSGRARDTQY
TRBV27	TRBJ1-1	12	ASVPGGLNTEAF
TRBV5-1	TRBJ2-3	14	ASSWGSGGSTDTQY
TRBV28	TRBJ1-2	15	ASSWGVGPHTNYGYT
TRBV14	TRBJ2-7	13	ASSPQREAIYEQY
TRBV4-2	TRBJ2-6	15	ASSQRGGGPGANVLT
TRBV30	TRBJ1-6	13	AWSVLGADNSPLH
TRBV19	TRBJ2-7	15	ASSIVLMREGCYEQY
TRBV19	TRBJ2-2	12	ASRKDRDTGELF
TRBV29-1	TRBJ2-5	14	SVVVILAGVTETQY
TRBV11-2	TRBJ2-3	14	ASSLVAGGPEDTQY
TRBV9	TRBJ2-7	14	ASSASSGASSYEQY